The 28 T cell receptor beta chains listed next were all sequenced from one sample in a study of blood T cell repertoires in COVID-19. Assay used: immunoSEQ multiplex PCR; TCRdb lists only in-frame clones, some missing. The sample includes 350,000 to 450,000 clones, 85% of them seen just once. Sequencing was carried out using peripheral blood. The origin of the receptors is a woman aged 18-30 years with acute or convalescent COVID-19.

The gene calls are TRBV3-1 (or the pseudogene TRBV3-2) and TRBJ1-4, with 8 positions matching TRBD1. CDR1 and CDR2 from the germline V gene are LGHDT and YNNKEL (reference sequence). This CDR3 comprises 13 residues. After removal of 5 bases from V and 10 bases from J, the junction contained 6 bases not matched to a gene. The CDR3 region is CASSVQGAGKLFF. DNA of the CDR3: TGTGCCAGCAGCGTTCAGGGGGCGGGAAAACTGTTTTTT.

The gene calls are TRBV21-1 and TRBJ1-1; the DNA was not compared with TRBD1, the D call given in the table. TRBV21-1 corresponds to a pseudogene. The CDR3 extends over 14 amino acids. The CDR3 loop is CASSKSQGYNEAFF. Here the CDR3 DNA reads TGTGCCAGCAGCAAAAGCCAGGGATACAATGAAGCTTTCTTT.

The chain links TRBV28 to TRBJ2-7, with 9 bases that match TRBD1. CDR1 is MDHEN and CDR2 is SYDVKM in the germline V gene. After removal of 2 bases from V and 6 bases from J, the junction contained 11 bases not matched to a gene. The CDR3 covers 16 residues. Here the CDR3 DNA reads TGTGCCAGCAGTTTAAGCGGGACAGGGCGGCCTGGCGAGCAGTACTTC. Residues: CASSLSGTGRPGEQYF.

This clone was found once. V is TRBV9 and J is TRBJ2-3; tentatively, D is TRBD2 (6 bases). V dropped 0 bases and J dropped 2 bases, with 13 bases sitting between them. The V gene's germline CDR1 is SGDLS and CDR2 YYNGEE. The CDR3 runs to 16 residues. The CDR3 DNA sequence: TGTGCCAGCAGCGTAGTGGGGGGAGCGTACACAGATACGCAGTATTTT. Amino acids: CASSVVGGAYTDTQYF.

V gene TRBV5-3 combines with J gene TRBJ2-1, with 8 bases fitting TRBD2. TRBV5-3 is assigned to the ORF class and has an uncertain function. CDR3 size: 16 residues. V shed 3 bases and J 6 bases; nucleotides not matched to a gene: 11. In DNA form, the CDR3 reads TGTGCCAGAAGCTCCGGGGGGGCAGGGGTTCCCAATGAGCAGTTCTTC. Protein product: CARSSGGAGVPNEQFF.

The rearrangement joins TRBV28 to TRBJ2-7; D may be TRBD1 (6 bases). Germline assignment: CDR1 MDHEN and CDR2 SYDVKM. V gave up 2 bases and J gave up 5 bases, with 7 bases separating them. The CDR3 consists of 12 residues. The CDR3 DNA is TGTGCCAGCAGTTTACAGGGGAACGAGCAGTACTTC. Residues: CASSLQGNEQYF.

CDR3: CASSVGHNQPQHF. The CDR3 region has the DNA TGCGCCAGCAGCGTAGGACATAATCAGCCCCAGCATTTT. The chain uses TRBV5-1 and TRBJ1-5; D may be TRBD1 (5 bases). Trimming cost V 4 bases and J 4 bases, with 9 bases left between them. This CDR3 is built from 13 residues. Germline CDR1 is SGHRS and CDR2 is YFSETQ.

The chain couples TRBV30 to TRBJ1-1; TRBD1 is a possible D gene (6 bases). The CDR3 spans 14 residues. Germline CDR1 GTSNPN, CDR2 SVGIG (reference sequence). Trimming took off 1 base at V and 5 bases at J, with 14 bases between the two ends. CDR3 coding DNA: TGTGCCTGGAGTGAGGGACAATATAAAACTGAAGCTTTCTTT. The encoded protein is CAWSEGQYKTEAFF.

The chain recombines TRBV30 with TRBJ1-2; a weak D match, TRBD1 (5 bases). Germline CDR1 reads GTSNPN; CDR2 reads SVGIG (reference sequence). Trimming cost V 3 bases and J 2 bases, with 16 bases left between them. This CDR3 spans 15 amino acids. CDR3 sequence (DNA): TGTGCCTGGAGGGGGAAAGACAGAGCAAACTATGGCTACACCTTC. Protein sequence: CAWRGKDRANYGYTF.

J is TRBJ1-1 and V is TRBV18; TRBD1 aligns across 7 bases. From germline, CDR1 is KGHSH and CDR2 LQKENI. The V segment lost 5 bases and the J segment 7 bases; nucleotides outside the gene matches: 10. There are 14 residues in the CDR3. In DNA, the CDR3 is TGTGCCAGCTCATCAACTATCGGACAGGATGAAGCTTTCTTT. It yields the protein CASSSTIGQDEAFF.

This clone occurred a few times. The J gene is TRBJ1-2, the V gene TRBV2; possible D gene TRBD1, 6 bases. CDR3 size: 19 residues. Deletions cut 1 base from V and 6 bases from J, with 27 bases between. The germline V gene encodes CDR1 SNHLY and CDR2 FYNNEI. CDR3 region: CASSEEGVEDLSPMNGYTF. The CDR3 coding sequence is TGTGCCAGCAGTGAAGAGGGGGTGGAGGACCTCAGTCCCATGAATGGCTACACCTTC.

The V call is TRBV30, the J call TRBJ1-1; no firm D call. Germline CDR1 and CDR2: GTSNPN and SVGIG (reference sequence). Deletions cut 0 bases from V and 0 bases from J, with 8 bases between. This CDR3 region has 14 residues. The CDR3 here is CAWSVHPLNTEAFF. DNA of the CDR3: TGTGCCTGGAGTGTACACCCTTTGAACACTGAAGCTTTCTTT.

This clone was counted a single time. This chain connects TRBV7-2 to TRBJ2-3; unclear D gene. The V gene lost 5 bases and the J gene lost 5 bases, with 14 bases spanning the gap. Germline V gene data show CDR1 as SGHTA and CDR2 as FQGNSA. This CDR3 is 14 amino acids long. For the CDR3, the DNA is TGTGCCAGCAGCCCTAACGGCCCGGGAGATACGCAGTATTTT. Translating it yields CASSPNGPGDTQYF. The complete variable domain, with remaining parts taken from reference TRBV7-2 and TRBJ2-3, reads GAGVSQSPSNKVTEKGKDVELRCDPISGHTALYWYRQSLGQGLEFLIYFQGNSAPDKSGLPSDRFSAERTGGSVSTLTIQRTQQEDSAVYLCASSPNGPGDTQYFGPGTRLTVL.

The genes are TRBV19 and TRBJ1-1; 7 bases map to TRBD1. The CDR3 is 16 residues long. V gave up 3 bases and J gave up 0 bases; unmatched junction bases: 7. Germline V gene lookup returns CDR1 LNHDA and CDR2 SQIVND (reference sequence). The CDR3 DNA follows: TGTGCCAGTAGTATCAACAGGGGATCTTTGAACACTGAAGCTTTCTTT. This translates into CASSINRGSLNTEAFF.

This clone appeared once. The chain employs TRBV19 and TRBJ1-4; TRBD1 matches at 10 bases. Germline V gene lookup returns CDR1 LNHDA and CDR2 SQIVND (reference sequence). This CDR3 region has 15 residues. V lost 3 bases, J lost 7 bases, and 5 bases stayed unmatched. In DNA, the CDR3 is TGTGCCAGTAGTATTTCGGGACAGGGGTCTGAAAAACTGTTTTTT. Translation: CASSISGQGSEKLFF.

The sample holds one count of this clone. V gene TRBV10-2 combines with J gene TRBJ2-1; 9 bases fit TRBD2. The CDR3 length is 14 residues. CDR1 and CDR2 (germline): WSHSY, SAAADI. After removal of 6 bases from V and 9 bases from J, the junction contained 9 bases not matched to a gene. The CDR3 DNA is TGCGCCAGCAGAACTAGCGGGCCCCGGGGTGAGCAGTTCTTC. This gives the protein CASRTSGPRGEQFF.

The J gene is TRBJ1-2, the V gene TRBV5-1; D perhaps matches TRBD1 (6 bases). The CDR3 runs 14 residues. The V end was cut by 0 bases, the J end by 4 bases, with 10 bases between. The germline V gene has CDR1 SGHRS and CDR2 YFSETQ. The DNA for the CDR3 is TGCGCCAGCAGCTTGGCCGAGACAGGCTATGGCTACACCTTC. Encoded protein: CASSLAETGYGYTF.

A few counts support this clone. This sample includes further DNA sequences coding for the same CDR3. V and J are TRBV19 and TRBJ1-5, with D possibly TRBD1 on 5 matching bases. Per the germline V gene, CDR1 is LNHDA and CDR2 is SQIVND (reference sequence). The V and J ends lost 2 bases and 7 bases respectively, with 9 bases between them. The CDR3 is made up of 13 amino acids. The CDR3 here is CASSIRGDQPQHF. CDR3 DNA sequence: TGTGCCAGTAGTATACGCGGGGACCAGCCCCAGCATTTT.

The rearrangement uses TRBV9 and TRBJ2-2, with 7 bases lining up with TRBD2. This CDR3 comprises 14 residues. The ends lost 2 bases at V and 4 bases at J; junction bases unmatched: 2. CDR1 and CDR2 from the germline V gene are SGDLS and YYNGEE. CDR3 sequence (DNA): TGTGCCAGCAGCGTTGGGGGGGGCACCGGGGAGCTGTTTTTT. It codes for CASSVGGGTGELFF.

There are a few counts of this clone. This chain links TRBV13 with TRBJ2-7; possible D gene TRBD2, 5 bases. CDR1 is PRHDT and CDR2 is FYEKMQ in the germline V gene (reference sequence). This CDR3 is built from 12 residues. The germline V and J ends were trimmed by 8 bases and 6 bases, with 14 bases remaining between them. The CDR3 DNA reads TGTGCCAGCTCCGGGAACATGGGCGAGCAGTACTTC. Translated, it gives CASSGNMGEQYF.

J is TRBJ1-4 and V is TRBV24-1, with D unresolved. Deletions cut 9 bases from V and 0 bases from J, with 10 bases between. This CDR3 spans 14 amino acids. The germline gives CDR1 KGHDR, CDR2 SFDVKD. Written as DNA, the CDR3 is TGTGCCACCGCGGATAGTACAACTAATGAAAAACTGTTTTTT. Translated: CATADSTTNEKLFF.

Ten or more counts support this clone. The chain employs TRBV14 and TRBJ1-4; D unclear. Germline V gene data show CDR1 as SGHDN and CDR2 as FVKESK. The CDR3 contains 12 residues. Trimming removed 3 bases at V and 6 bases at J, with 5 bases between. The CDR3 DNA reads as TGTGCCAGCAGCCACTTTGATGAAAAACTGTTTTTT. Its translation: CASSHFDEKLFF. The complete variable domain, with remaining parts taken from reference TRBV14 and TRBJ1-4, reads EAGVTQFPSHSVIEKGQTVTLRCDPISGHDNLYWYRRVMGKEIKFLLHFVKESKQDESGMPNNRFLAERTGGTYSTLKVQPAELEDSGVYFCASSHFDEKLFFGSGTQLSVL.

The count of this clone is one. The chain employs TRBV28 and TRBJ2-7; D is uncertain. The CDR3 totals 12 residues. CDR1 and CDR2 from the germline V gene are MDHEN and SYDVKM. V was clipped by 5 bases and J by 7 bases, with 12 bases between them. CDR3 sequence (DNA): TGTGCCAGCAGTATACTTCGCCGGGAGCAGTACTTC. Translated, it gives CASSILRREQYF.

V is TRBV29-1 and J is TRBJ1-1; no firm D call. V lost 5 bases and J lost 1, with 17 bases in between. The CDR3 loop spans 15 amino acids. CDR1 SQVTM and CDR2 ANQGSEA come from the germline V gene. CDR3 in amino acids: CSVNGPARGNTEAFF. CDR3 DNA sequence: TGCAGCGTTAACGGACCCGCGCGGGGGAACACTGAAGCTTTCTTT.

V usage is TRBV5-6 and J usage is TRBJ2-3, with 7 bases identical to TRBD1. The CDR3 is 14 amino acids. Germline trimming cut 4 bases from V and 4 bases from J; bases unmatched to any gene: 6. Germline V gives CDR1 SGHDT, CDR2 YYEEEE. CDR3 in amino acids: CASSQGQVPDTQYF. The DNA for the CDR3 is TGTGCCAGCAGCCAAGGACAGGTTCCAGATACGCAGTATTTT.

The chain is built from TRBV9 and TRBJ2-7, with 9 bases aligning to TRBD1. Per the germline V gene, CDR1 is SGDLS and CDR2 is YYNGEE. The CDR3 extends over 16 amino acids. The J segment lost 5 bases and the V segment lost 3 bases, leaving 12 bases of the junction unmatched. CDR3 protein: CASSALVGQGDDEQYF. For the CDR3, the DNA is TGTGCCAGCAGCGCCCTCGTGGGACAGGGTGACGACGAGCAGTACTTC.

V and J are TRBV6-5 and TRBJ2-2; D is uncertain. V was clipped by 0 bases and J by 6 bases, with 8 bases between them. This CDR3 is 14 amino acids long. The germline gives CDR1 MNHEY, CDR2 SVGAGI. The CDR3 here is CASSYSAKPGELFF. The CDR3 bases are TGTGCCAGCAGTTACTCCGCTAAGCCCGGGGAGCTGTTTTTT.

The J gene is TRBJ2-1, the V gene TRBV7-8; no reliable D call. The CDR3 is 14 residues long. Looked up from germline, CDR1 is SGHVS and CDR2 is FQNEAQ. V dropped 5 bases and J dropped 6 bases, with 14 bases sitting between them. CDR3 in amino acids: CASSPLPGSNEQFF. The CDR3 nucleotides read TGTGCCAGCAGCCCGTTACCAGGCTCCAATGAGCAGTTCTTC.